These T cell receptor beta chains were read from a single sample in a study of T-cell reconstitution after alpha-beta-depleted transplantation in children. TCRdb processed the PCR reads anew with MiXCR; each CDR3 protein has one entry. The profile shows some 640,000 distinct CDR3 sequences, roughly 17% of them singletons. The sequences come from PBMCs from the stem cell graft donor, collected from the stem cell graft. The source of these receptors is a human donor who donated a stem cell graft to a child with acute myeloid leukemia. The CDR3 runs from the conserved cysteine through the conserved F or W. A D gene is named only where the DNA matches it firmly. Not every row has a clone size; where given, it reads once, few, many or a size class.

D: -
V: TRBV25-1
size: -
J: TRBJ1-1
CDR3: CASSEWGQTGPEAFF
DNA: TGTGCCAGCAGTGAATGGGGACAAACGGGGCCTGAAGCTTTCTTT

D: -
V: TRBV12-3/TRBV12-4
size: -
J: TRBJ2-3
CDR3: CASSLIGPRDTQYF
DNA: TGTGCCAGCAGTTTGATAGGGCCTCGGGATACGCAGTATTTT

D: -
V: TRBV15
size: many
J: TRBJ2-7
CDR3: CATSRGSGSIYEQYF
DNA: TGTGCCACCAGCAGGGGATCAGGGAGCATCTACGAGCAGTACTTC

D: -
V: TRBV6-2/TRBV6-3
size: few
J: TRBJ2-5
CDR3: CASSGPWTQYF
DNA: TGTGCCAGCAGTGGTCCCTGGACCCAGTACTTC

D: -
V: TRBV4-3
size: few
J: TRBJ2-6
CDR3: CASSQGSSGANVLTF
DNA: TGCGCCAGCAGCCAGGGGAGCTCTGGGGCCAACGTCCTGACTTTC

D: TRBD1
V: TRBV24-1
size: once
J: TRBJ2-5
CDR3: CATSAGTAKETQYF
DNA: TGTGCCACCAGTGCCGGGACAGCAAAAGAGACCCAGTACTTC

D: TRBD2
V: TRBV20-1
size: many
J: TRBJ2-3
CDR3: CSARAAIGLAGSRDTQYF
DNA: TGCAGTGCTAGAGCCGCGATAGGACTAGCGGGGTCAAGGGATACGCAGTATTTT

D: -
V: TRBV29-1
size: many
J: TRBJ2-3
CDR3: CSTYVDTQYF
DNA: TGCAGCACCTACGTAGATACGCAGTATTTT

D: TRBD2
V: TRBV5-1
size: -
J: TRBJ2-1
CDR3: CASSRTGTSVFF
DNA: TGCGCCAGCAGCCGAACCGGGACTAGCGTGTTCTTC

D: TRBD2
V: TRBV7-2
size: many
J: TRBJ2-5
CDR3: CASSLGPTSAQETQYF
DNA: TGTGCCAGCAGCTTAGGGCCCACTAGCGCCCAAGAGACCCAGTACTTC

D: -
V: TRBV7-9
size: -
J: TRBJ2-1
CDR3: CASSLAGAGANEQFF
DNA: TGTGCCAGCAGCTTAGCTGGGGCAGGGGCAAATGAGCAGTTCTTC